Given below is one TCR beta chain in context. Its target is not known. These data are taken from a study of response to subunit inactivated influenza vaccine. MiXCR, applied by TCRdb to the RT-PCR reads, yields one record per CDR3 protein. Seen here are roughly 570,000 distinct CDR3 sequences, about an eighth observed once, and the top ten hold under 15%. Overall study findings and caveats: The authors suggested that every seasonal influenza vaccination recruits few new T cells.

Germline values: CDR1 LNHNV, CDR2 YYDKDF (reference sequence). This CDR3 spans 13 amino acids. Trimming removed 5 bases at V and 7 bases at J, with 14 bases between. The input for sequencing was PBMCs from blood, taken 45 days after vaccination. The chain couples TRBV15 to TRBJ2-5, with D perhaps matching TRBD2 (6 bases). This receptor was obtained from a man in his fifties who received an inactivated influenza vaccine. The DNA of the CDR3 is TGTGCCACCAGCCCGGTTGGGGGGTGGACCCAGTACTTC. This translates into CATSPVGGWTQYF. Full variable domain (outside the CDR3, taken from reference TRBV15 and TRBJ2-5): DAMVIQNPRYQVTQFGKPVTLSCSQTLNHNVMYWYQQKSSQAPKLLFHYYDKDFNNEADTPDNFQSRRPNTSFCFLDIRSPGLGDTAMYLCATSPVGGWTQYFGPGTRLLVL.